Each of the 16 T cell receptor beta chains below was sequenced from the same sample in a study of blood T cell repertoires in COVID-19. Data came from immunoSEQ multiplex PCR; TCRdb stores just in-frame clones and leaves some out. This table has some 83,000 clones, 65% to 85% appearing once. Sequencing used peripheral blood. These receptors were taken from a man between 60 and 70 years old with active or convalescent COVID-19.

This clone has only a few counts. The V and J genes are TRBV7-8 and TRBJ2-3, with D possibly being TRBD1 (5 bases). Germline assignment: CDR1 SGHVS and CDR2 FQNEAQ. There are 13 residues in the CDR3. Trimming took 1 base from V and 8 from J, leaving 10 bases between them. The CDR3 sequence is CASSLEGWFTQYF. CDR3 DNA sequence: TGTGCCAGCAGCTTAGAGGGGTGGTTTACGCAGTATTTT.

Here the CDR3 DNA reads TGTGCCAGTAGTTTCCTACAGGGGTGGCGAGAGACCCAGTACTTC. The encoded protein is CASSFLQGWRETQYF. The chain employs TRBV19 and TRBJ2-5, with TRBD1 matching 7 bases. CDR1 and CDR2 from the germline V gene are LNHDA and SQIVND (reference sequence). The CDR3 has 15 residues. After removal of 5 bases from V and 4 bases from J, the junction contained 10 bases not matched to a gene.

The genes are TRBV2 and TRBJ2-2, with TRBD1 matching over 8 bases. V lost 5 bases to trimming and J lost 0 bases; unmatched junction nucleotides: 2. The CDR3 is 15 amino acids. Per germline, CDR1 SNHLY and CDR2 FYNNEI. The CDR3 region is CASSQDRANTGELFF. In nucleotides, the CDR3 is TGTGCCAGCAGTCAGGACAGGGCGAACACCGGGGAGCTGTTTTTT.

V and J are TRBV5-1 and TRBJ2-5; 8 bases match TRBD1. Trimming at V came to 2 bases and at J to 1 base, leaving 4 bases not matched to a gene. The germline gives CDR1 SGHRS, CDR2 YFSETQ. The CDR3 has 15 amino acids. CDR3 sequence (DNA): TGCGCCAGCAGCTTTGGGGACAGGAGCCAAGAGACCCAGTACTTC. It codes for CASSFGDRSQETQYF.

This clone was detected only a few times. The chain recombines TRBV4-2 with TRBJ1-6; tentatively, D is TRBD1 (5 bases). Trimming stripped 0 bases from V and 5 bases from J, with 14 bases between. CDR3 length equals 17 residues. Per the germline V gene, CDR1 is LGHNA and CDR2 is YNFKEQ. The CDR3 DNA follows: TGTGCCAGCAGCCAAGATTTGGGCAGGGCGGATAATTCACCCCTCCACTTT. Its translation: CASSQDLGRADNSPLHF.

This clone was detected only a few times. The chain recombines TRBV6-5 with TRBJ1-5; D is unresolved. The CDR3 covers 14 residues. V lost 6 bases, J lost 6 bases, and 15 bases lay in between. Germline lookup yields CDR1 MNHEY and CDR2 SVGAGI. The CDR3 DNA sequence: TGTGCCAGCAGAACAAGCGCCGGGGTTCAGCCCCAGCATTTT. It encodes CASRTSAGVQPQHF.

The V call is TRBV19, the J call TRBJ1-2; 7 positions agree with TRBD1. The germline gives CDR1 LNHDA, CDR2 SQIVND (reference sequence). V shed 9 bases and J 5 bases; nucleotides not matched to a gene: 3. The CDR3 extends over 11 amino acids. In DNA form, the CDR3 reads TGTGCCAGCAGCAGGGGGTATGGCTACACCTTC. This codes for CASSRGYGYTF.

This chain connects TRBV6-5 to TRBJ1-2; the D gene is possibly TRBD1 (6 bases). The CDR3 has 14 residues. Per germline, CDR1 MNHEY and CDR2 SVGAGI. Trimming shortened V by 1 base and J by 3 bases, and 9 bases separated the two germline ends. The CDR3 DNA reads TGTGCCAGCAGTTACTACAGGGACCACTATGGCTACACCTTC. The encoded protein is CASSYYRDHYGYTF.

This clone appeared a few times. The CDR3 loop is CASSLLANTEAFF. Here the CDR3 DNA reads TGTGCCAGCAGTTTATTGGCGAACACTGAAGCTTTCTTT. The chain uses TRBV12-3 or TRBV12-4 and TRBJ1-1; D is ambiguous. This CDR3 has 13 residues. The V end was cut by 2 bases, the J end by 1 base, with 5 bases between.

Of note for this clone: Germline and junction disagree at one end, which may indicate a read error. The chain combines TRBV9 with TRBJ2-1; 12 bases map to TRBD2. The CDR3 runs to 17 residues. The germline V gene encodes CDR1 SGDLS and CDR2 YYNGEE. CDR3 coding DNA: TGTGCCAGCAGCCCCCAAACCGGGACTAGCGGGTACATTGAGCAGTTCTTC. As protein: CASSPQTGTSGYIEQFF.

In this sample, this clone turned up many times. The V call is TRBV3-1 (or the pseudogene TRBV3-2), the J call TRBJ1-5, with D maybe TRBD1 (5 bases). Trimming left V 4 bases short and J 9 bases short, with 16 bases between. The germline gives CDR1 LGHDT, CDR2 YNNKEL (reference sequence). This CDR3 contains 14 residues. CDR3 in amino acids: CASSRSQGLGPQHF. In DNA form, the CDR3 reads TGTGCCAGCAGCCGATCGCAGGGTCTGGGGCCCCAGCATTTT.

The chain combines TRBV10-3 with TRBJ2-3; 10 bases are a match to TRBD2. The V and J ends lost 10 bases and 5 bases, in that order; junction bases with no gene match: 12. In germline, CDR1 is ENHRY, CDR2 SYGVKD. CDR3 size: 15 residues. For the CDR3, the DNA is TGTGCCACGACTAGTAGCGGGGGGCAGGGAGATACGCAGTATTTT. It specifies CATTSSGGQGDTQYF.

The genes are TRBV5-1 and TRBJ1-1; D not certain. The CDR3 runs to 16 residues. CDR1 SGHRS and CDR2 YFSETQ come from the germline V gene. Trimming took off 0 bases at V and 0 bases at J, with 12 bases between the two ends. This CDR3 reads CASSLGTRVLNTEAFF. The DNA of the CDR3 is TGCGCCAGCAGCTTGGGGACGCGGGTCCTGAACACTGAAGCTTTCTTT.

The chain has TRBV3-1 (or the pseudogene TRBV3-2) and TRBJ1-1, with D possibly matching TRBD1 (5 bases). Germline loops: CDR1 LGHDT, CDR2 YNNKEL (reference sequence). Trimming left V 4 bases short and J 0 bases short, with 12 bases between. The CDR3 consists of 15 residues. CDR3 coding DNA: TGTGCCAGCAGCCTAAGGGGTAGGGTGAACACTGAAGCTTTCTTT. Its protein product is CASSLRGRVNTEAFF.

The V and J genes are TRBV6-1 and TRBJ1-2; a possible D gene is TRBD1 (5 bases). The CDR3 covers 15 residues. Germline V gene data show CDR1 as MNHNS and CDR2 as SASEGT. Trimming stripped 6 bases from V and 3 bases from J, with 17 bases between. Here the CDR3 DNA reads TGTGCCAGCAGAGATCCGGGACTGATGGACTATGGCTACACCTTC. This sequence encodes CASRDPGLMDYGYTF.

This chain joins TRBV27 and TRBJ2-1; 10 bases map to TRBD2. CDR1 MNHEY and CDR2 SMNVEV come from the germline V gene (reference sequence). The V segment lost 5 bases and the J segment 2 bases; nucleotides outside the gene matches: 6. The CDR3 has 16 residues. DNA for the CDR3: TGTGCCAGCAGTGAGTTAGCGGGGGGTACCTACAATGAGCAGTTCTTC. This sequence encodes CASSELAGGTYNEQFF.